Listed here are 31 T cell receptor beta chains from one sample, sequenced in a study of blood T cell repertoires in COVID-19. The protocol was immunoSEQ multiplex PCR, while the TCRdb copy is restricted to in-frame clones and leaves out a portion. In the table there are more than 250,000 clones, about 91% of which are singletons. Input material: peripheral blood. The receptors were gathered from a woman younger than 45 with COVID-19, enrolled during active disease.

V is TRBV25-1 and J is TRBJ2-1; TRBD2 matches 7 bases. V shed 0 bases, J shed 0 bases, and the junction held 5 bases outside the gene matches. Germline CDR1 reads MGHDK; CDR2 reads SYGVNS. This CDR3 is 17 amino acids long. The CDR3 protein is CASSEYTSASSYNEQFF. DNA of the CDR3: TGTGCCAGCAGTGAATACACTAGCGCCAGCTCCTACAATGAGCAGTTCTTC.

This clone was recorded a few times. The chain employs TRBV2 and TRBJ1-6, with 8 bases fitting TRBD1. The ends lost 1 base at V and 4 bases at J; junction bases unmatched: 3. The germline V gene has CDR1 SNHLY and CDR2 FYNNEI. The CDR3 loop spans 16 amino acids. The CDR3: CASSEEGQVYNSPLHF. The CDR3 DNA sequence: TGTGCCAGCAGTGAAGAGGGACAGGTATATAATTCACCCCTCCACTTT.

CDR3 residues: CASSEGSGRYYGYTF. The DNA of the CDR3 is TGTGCCAGCAGTGAGGGTTCGGGGAGATACTATGGCTACACCTTC. The V call is TRBV6-1, the J call TRBJ1-2; D is ambiguous. Germline CDR1 and CDR2: MNHNS and SASEGT. This CDR3 comprises 15 residues. V lost 3 bases and J lost 3, with 14 bases in between.

The rearrangement uses TRBV7-2 and TRBJ2-5, with TRBD1 identical over 7 bases. The trim removed 4 bases at V and 5 bases at J, leaving 7 bases unmatched. Germline assignment: CDR1 SGHTA and CDR2 FQGNSA. The CDR3 loop spans 14 amino acids. CDR3 nucleotide sequence: TGTGCCAGCAGCTCACGACAGGGCTATGAGACCCAGTACTTC. Translating gives CASSSRQGYETQYF.

The chain links TRBV12-5 to TRBJ2-7; possibly TRBD1 for D (6 bases). Germline CDR1 and CDR2: LGHNT and FRNRAP. The germline V and J ends were trimmed by 1 base and 7 bases, with 17 bases remaining between them. The CDR3 spans 15 residues. CDR3 sequence: CASGLAPGTKGEQYF. Here the CDR3 DNA reads TGTGCTAGTGGTTTGGCCCCCGGGACAAAAGGGGAGCAGTACTTC.

The chain carries TRBV19 and TRBJ2-1; 13 nucleotides agree with TRBD2. This CDR3 spans 15 amino acids. Germline V gene lookup returns CDR1 LNHDA and CDR2 SQIVND (reference sequence). Trimming removed 4 bases from V and 6 bases from J; junction bases left unmatched: 3. The DNA for the CDR3 is TGTGCCAGTAGTAGGGGACTAGCGGGGAGCAATGAGCAGTTCTTC. Translated, it gives CASSRGLAGSNEQFF.

The rearrangement uses TRBV29-1 and TRBJ1-2; 8 bases are shared with TRBD1. V lost 5 bases and J lost 8; bases outside the gene matches: 7. The length of the CDR3 is 12 residues. Germline values: CDR1 SQVTM, CDR2 ANQGSEA. The CDR3 here is CSVQRTGSGYTF. The DNA for the CDR3 is TGCAGCGTTCAGCGGACAGGGAGCGGCTACACCTTC.

This clone was found once. V gene TRBV7-9 combines with J gene TRBJ1-4; TRBD1 aligns across 8 bases. The CDR3 contains 16 residues. V gave up 5 bases and J gave up 11 bases; unmatched junction bases: 16. Germline V gene sequence: CDR1 SEHNR, CDR2 FQNEAQ (reference sequence). As DNA, the CDR3 is TGTGCCAGCAGCGTTAACGGACAGGGCCCGGCGGGCAAACTGTTTTTT. It translates to CASSVNGQGPAGKLFF.

Here the CDR3 reads CASSLQGEGQPQHF. CDR3 nucleotides: TGCGCCAGCAGCTTACAGGGGGAGGGTCAGCCCCAGCATTTT. V is TRBV5-1 and J is TRBJ1-5; 8 bases agree with TRBD1. This CDR3 comprises 14 residues. Trimming removed 2 bases from V and 6 bases from J; junction bases left unmatched: 4. The V gene's germline CDR1 is SGHRS and CDR2 YFSETQ.

The V gene is TRBV19, the J gene TRBJ1-2; D call uncertain. This CDR3 spans 14 amino acids. V gave up 3 bases and J gave up 2 bases, with 10 bases separating them. Germline V gene data show CDR1 as LNHDA and CDR2 as SQIVND (reference sequence). The CDR3 protein is CASSIFYRNYGYTF. As DNA, the CDR3 is TGTGCCAGTAGTATCTTCTACAGAAACTATGGCTACACCTTC.

This chain uses TRBV2 with TRBJ2-2, with 9 bases fitting TRBD2. The CDR3 spans 16 residues. V shed 4 bases, J shed 2 bases, and the junction held 5 bases outside the gene matches. Germline CDR1 reads SNHLY; CDR2 reads FYNNEI. This CDR3 is CASSVAGAINTGELFF. The CDR3, as DNA: TGTGCCAGCAGTGTAGCGGGGGCCATTAACACCGGGGAGCTGTTTTTT.

The chain joins TRBV6-5 to TRBJ1-6, with TRBD1 matching over 7 bases. The CDR3 extends over 13 amino acids. Losses at the gene ends were 10 bases for V and 3 bases for J; bases not matched to a gene: 3. From germline, CDR1 is MNHEY and CDR2 SVGAGI. CDR3 DNA sequence: TGTGCCACCAGGGACAGCTATAATTCACCCCTCCACTTT. The encoded protein is CATRDSYNSPLHF.

The V and J genes are TRBV5-1 and TRBJ1-2; 7 bases agree with TRBD1. This CDR3 comprises 14 residues. The germline V gene has CDR1 SGHRS and CDR2 YFSETQ. V shed 0 bases and J 2 bases; nucleotides not matched to a gene: 1. CDR3 DNA: TGCGCCAGCAGCTTGGGGGGACAGAACTATGGCTACACCTTC. This gives the protein CASSLGGQNYGYTF.

The genes are TRBV5-6 and TRBJ1-2; 7 bases match TRBD1. The ends lost 0 bases at V and 3 bases at J; junction bases unmatched: 8. The CDR3 is 16 amino acids. Germline V gives CDR1 SGHDT, CDR2 YYEEEE. The CDR3 spells CASSLVGQRFDYGYTF. The CDR3 DNA follows: TGTGCCAGCAGCTTGGTGGGACAGCGATTCGACTATGGCTACACCTTC.

This clone was picked up a small number of times. The V and J genes are TRBV7-2 and TRBJ1-3; D unresolved. Between the trimmed V and J ends, which lost 6 bases and 11 bases, there was a span of 14 bases. The V gene's germline CDR1 is SGHTA and CDR2 FQGNSA. The CDR3 is 12 amino acids. The CDR3 loop is CASRSNEVPIYF. The CDR3 DNA is TGTGCCAGCAGATCCAACGAGGTACCCATATATTTT.

CDR3: CASSLDRGLDTIYF. The CDR3 DNA is TGTGCCAGCAGTCTCGACAGGGGACTTGACACCATATATTTT. The V gene is TRBV6-2 or TRBV6-3, the J gene TRBJ1-3; the match to TRBD1 covers 8 bases. V lost 5 bases and J lost 8; bases outside the gene matches: 8. The CDR3 is 14 residues long. Germline assignment: CDR1 MNHEY and CDR2 SVGEGT.

This chain connects TRBV30 to TRBJ1-1; no definite D call. Per germline, CDR1 GTSNPN and CDR2 SVGIG (reference sequence). The CDR3 runs 13 residues. The ends were cut back, 2 bases at V and 5 bases at J, with 12 bases in the middle. This chain's CDR3 is CAWSWEGRTEAFF. CDR3 in DNA: TGTGCCTGGAGTTGGGAAGGGAGGACTGAAGCTTTCTTT. The variable domain in full, with the rest retrieved from reference TRBV30 and TRBJ1-1, is SQTIHQWPATLVQPVGSPLSLECTVEGTSNPNLYWYRQAAGRGLQLLFYSVGIGQISSEVPQNLSASRPQDRQFILSSKKLLLSDSGFYLCAWSWEGRTEAFFGQGTRLTVV.

This chain links TRBV7-2 with TRBJ2-1; D gene uncertain. This CDR3 is built from 14 residues. Germline CDR1 and CDR2: SGHTA and FQGNSA. The germline V and J ends were trimmed by 5 bases and 12 bases, with 20 bases remaining between them. The CDR3 loop reads CASSPESRQRVQFF. The CDR3 region has the DNA TGTGCCAGCAGCCCCGAATCCAGACAACGAGTGCAGTTCTTC.

V is TRBV2 and J is TRBJ1-1, with 7 bases matching TRBD1. The CDR3 is 15 residues long. V lost 3 bases, J lost 4 bases, and 8 bases stayed unmatched. CDR1 SNHLY and CDR2 FYNNEI come from the germline V gene. Here the CDR3 reads CASSDPSGQATEAFF. DNA for the CDR3: TGTGCCAGCAGTGACCCCAGCGGACAGGCCACTGAAGCTTTCTTT. The full variable domain, rest sourced from reference TRBV2 and TRBJ1-1, is EPEVTQTPSHQVTQMGQEVILRCVPISNHLYFYWYRQILGQKVEFLVSFYNNEISEKSEIFDDQFSVERPDGSNFTLKIRSTKLEDSAMYFCASSDPSGQATEAFFGQGTRLTVV.

The V call is TRBV24-1, the J call TRBJ1-1; 7 bases fit TRBD1. The germline V gene has CDR1 KGHDR and CDR2 SFDVKD. The CDR3 loop spans 14 amino acids. V was pared by 7 bases and J by 1 base, with 5 bases of the junction left unmatched. In DNA form, the CDR3 reads TGTGCCACCAGAGAGACAGGGCGGAACACTGAAGCTTTCTTT. Translating it yields CATRETGRNTEAFF.

V usage is TRBV7-9 and J usage is TRBJ2-2; no clear D. This CDR3 comprises 13 residues. Germline V lookup: CDR1 SEHNR, CDR2 FQNEAQ (reference sequence). V was trimmed by 0 bases and J by 8 bases, leaving 7 bases between them. The CDR3: CASSLAMRGELFF. The DNA of the CDR3 is TGTGCCAGCAGCTTAGCGATGAGGGGGGAGCTGTTTTTT. The entire variable domain, with the rest obtained from reference TRBV7-9 and TRBJ2-2, is as follows: DTGVSQNPRHKITKRGQNVTFRCDPISEHNRLYWYRQTLGQGPEFLTYFQNEAQLEKSRLLSDRFSAERPKGSFSTLEIQRTEQGDSAMYLCASSLAMRGELFFGEGSRLTVL.

This chain connects TRBV11-2 to TRBJ2-3; 11 bases fit TRBD2. Per the germline V gene, CDR1 is SGHAT and CDR2 is FQNNGV. CDR3 size: 17 residues. V dropped 1 base and J dropped 2; count of bases not matched to a gene: 5. The CDR3: CASSLGLAGRFTDTQYF. Written as DNA, the CDR3 is TGTGCCAGCAGCTTAGGACTAGCGGGGAGATTCACAGATACGCAGTATTTT.

This clone turned up a few times. This chain uses TRBV2 with TRBJ2-5; tentative D call: TRBD2 (6 bases). The germline V gene has CDR1 SNHLY and CDR2 FYNNEI. V lost 7 bases and J 5 bases, leaving 17 bases between the germline ends. The CDR3 loop spans 14 amino acids. As DNA, the CDR3 is TGTGCCAGCACTTTTGGGCGGGGCGGGGAGACCCAGTACTTC. Translated: CASTFGRGGETQYF.

The rearrangement uses TRBV14 and TRBJ1-6; D remains unclear. CDR3 length equals 16 residues. Germline V lookup: CDR1 SGHDN, CDR2 FVKESK. V lost 2 bases and J lost 6, with 14 bases in between. The CDR3 DNA reads as TGTGCCAGCAGCCAAAGGATCGGACTGGTTAATTCACCCCTCCACTTT. Translation gives CASSQRIGLVNSPLHF. Using reference TRBV14 and TRBJ1-6 for the parts outside the CDR3, the full variable domain is EAGVTQFPSHSVIEKGQTVTLRCDPISGHDNLYWYRRVMGKEIKFLLHFVKESKQDESGMPNNRFLAERTGGTYSTLKVQPAELEDSGVYFCASSQRIGLVNSPLHFGNGTRLTVT.

V and J are TRBV10-1 and TRBJ2-3; 12 positions agree with TRBD2. CDR3 length equals 15 residues. Losses at the gene ends were 4 bases for V and 9 bases for J; bases not matched to a gene: 8. Germline V gives CDR1 WNHNN, CDR2 SYGVQD (reference sequence). CDR3 loop: CASSVSLAGGQTQYF. CDR3 nucleotide sequence: TGCGCCAGCAGTGTCTCGCTAGCGGGGGGGCAAACGCAGTATTTT.

CDR3 coding DNA: TGTGCCAGCTCATCAACCCGACTGATAGCTAACTATGGCTACACCTTC. Translating gives CASSSTRLIANYGYTF. The chain has TRBV18 and TRBJ1-2, with D unresolved. Germline-derived CDR1 and CDR2 are KGHSH and LQKENI. CDR3 length equals 16 residues. V was pared by 5 bases and J by 0 bases, with 16 bases between.

V is TRBV18 and J is TRBJ1-2; 7 bases match TRBD1. V lost 4 bases and J lost 8; bases outside the gene matches: 7. CDR3 size: 13 residues. Germline CDR1 KGHSH, CDR2 LQKENI. The CDR3 sequence: CASSQGAAWGYTF. Written as DNA, the CDR3 is TGTGCCAGCTCACAGGGGGCAGCTTGGGGCTACACCTTC.

The rearrangement uses TRBV5-4 and TRBJ1-2; D might be TRBD1 (5 bases). Germline CDR1 and CDR2: SGHNT and YYREEE (reference sequence). The length of the CDR3 is 12 residues. V gave up 3 bases and J gave up 8 bases, with 11 bases separating them. CDR3 bases: TGTGCCAGCAGCTCCGACAGATTCGGCTACACCTTC. Translation: CASSSDRFGYTF.

This clone was detected a few times. V and J are TRBV7-9 and TRBJ1-5, with TRBD1 identical over 8 bases. With V trimmed by 5 bases and J by 7 bases, 10 bases remained unmatched. The length of the CDR3 is 15 residues. The germline gives CDR1 SEHNR, CDR2 FQNEAQ (reference sequence). The CDR3 protein is CASSGPQGAEQPQHF. Here the CDR3 DNA reads TGTGCCAGCAGCGGGCCTCAGGGGGCAGAGCAGCCCCAGCATTTT.

The chain combines TRBV20-1 with TRBJ1-1; D is unclear. CDR1 and CDR2 from the germline V gene are DFQATT and SNEGSKA (reference sequence). The CDR3 spans 11 residues. V gave up 7 bases and J gave up 3 bases, with 9 bases separating them. The CDR3: CSVRFHTEAFF. The CDR3 DNA sequence: TGCAGTGTACGGTTCCACACTGAAGCTTTCTTT.

The rearrangement joins TRBV6-2 or TRBV6-3 to TRBJ1-1; no definite D call. The V end was cut by 2 bases, the J end by 10 bases, with 8 bases between. This CDR3 has 11 residues. Germline V gene lookup returns CDR1 MNHEY and CDR2 SVGEGT. The CDR3 DNA follows: TGTGCCAGCAGTTACATGGAGAGAGCTTTCTTT. It encodes CASSYMERAFF.